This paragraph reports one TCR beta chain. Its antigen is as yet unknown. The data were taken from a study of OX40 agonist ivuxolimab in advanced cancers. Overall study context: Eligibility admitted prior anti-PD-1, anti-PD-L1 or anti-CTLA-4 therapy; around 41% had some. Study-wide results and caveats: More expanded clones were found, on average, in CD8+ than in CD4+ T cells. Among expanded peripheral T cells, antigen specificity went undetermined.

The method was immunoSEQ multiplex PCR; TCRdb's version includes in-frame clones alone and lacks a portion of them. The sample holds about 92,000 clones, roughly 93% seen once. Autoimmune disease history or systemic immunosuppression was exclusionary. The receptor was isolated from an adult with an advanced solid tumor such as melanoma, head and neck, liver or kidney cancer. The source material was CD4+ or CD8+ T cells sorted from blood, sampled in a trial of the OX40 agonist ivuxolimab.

This chain's CDR3 is CAISDPGQGGSYEQYF. The CDR3 nucleotides read TGTGCCATCAGTGACCCTGGACAGGGAGGGTCCTACGAGCAGTACTTC. The rearrangement links TRBV10-3 to TRBJ2-7, with a possible D match to TRBD1 (8 bases). Trimming removed 3 bases at V and 1 base at J, with 16 bases between. Per germline, CDR1 ENHRY and CDR2 SYGVKD. This CDR3 is built from 16 residues.